A selection of T cell receptor beta chains follows, all from one sample in a study of T-cell memory formation after mild COVID-19. TCRdb reanalysed the 5' RACE reads using MiXCR and keeps one entry per CDR3 protein. Of 60,000 to 65,000 distinct CDR3 sequences in the sample, 9% to 9.5% were seen once. The sample comprised PBMCs or a T cell subset sorted from them (not recorded which). The receptors derive from a man aged 18 to 30 who had mild COVID-19 (a few samples of this study predate the infection). Cell type and time point are not known. Both conserved end residues are part of each CDR3. Fields, in order: J gene, clone size, D gene, V gene, CDR3 DNA, CDR3 protein. A D gene is named only where the DNA matches it firmly. Clone size, where shown, is once, few, many, or a class for clones that have expanded.

j_gene: TRBJ1-1
abundance: .
d_gene: .
v_gene: TRBV5-1
CDR3nt: TGCGCCAGCAGCTCCCTGACAGGACAGAACACTGAAGCTTTCTTT
CDR3aa: CASSSLTGQNTEAFF

j_gene: TRBJ2-5
abundance: few
d_gene: TRBD2
v_gene: TRBV7-6
CDR3nt: TGTGCCAGCAGCCGAGGACTAGCGGGGTCTATGTACCAAGAGACCCAGTACTTC
CDR3aa: CASSRGLAGSMYQETQYF

j_gene: TRBJ1-2
abundance: few
d_gene: .
v_gene: TRBV5-5
CDR3nt: TGTGCCAGCAGCTTGACCCCCGGGACCACAAATCACTATGGCTACACCTTC
CDR3aa: CASSLTPGTTNHYGYTF

j_gene: TRBJ2-7
abundance: many
d_gene: TRBD1
v_gene: TRBV5-5
CDR3nt: TGTGCCAGCAGCTACGGACAGGGCGACTACGAGCAGTACTTC
CDR3aa: CASSYGQGDYEQYF

j_gene: TRBJ2-1
abundance: .
d_gene: .
v_gene: TRBV2
CDR3nt: TGTGCCAGCAGTGAAGCTGGGTCAAATGAGCAGTTCTTC
CDR3aa: CASSEAGSNEQFF

j_gene: TRBJ1-5
abundance: .
d_gene: .
v_gene: TRBV10-3
CDR3nt: TGTGCCATCAGAGGACAAAGCAATCAGCCCCAGCATTTT
CDR3aa: CAIRGQSNQPQHF

j_gene: TRBJ2-3
abundance: .
d_gene: .
v_gene: TRBV20-1
CDR3nt: TGCAGTGCTAGACCCTTAGAATCGGGCGCAGATACGCAGTATTTT
CDR3aa: CSARPLESGADTQYF

j_gene: TRBJ2-3
abundance: few
d_gene: .
v_gene: TRBV2
CDR3nt: TGTGCCAGCAGTGAACAAGGAACAGATACGCAGTATTTT
CDR3aa: CASSEQGTDTQYF

j_gene: TRBJ1-1
abundance: .
d_gene: TRBD1
v_gene: TRBV5-1
CDR3nt: TGCGCCAGCAGCCGAACGACAGGGTACTCGAACACTGAAGCTTTCTTT
CDR3aa: CASSRTTGYSNTEAFF

j_gene: TRBJ1-2
abundance: few
d_gene: .
v_gene: TRBV6-5
CDR3nt: TGTGCCAGCAGTTCCGACGGACCCTATGGCTACACCTTC
CDR3aa: CASSSDGPYGYTF

j_gene: TRBJ1-1
abundance: few
d_gene: .
v_gene: TRBV12-3/TRBV12-4
CDR3nt: TGTGCCAGCATCAGGGACACGAACACTGAAGCTTTCTTT
CDR3aa: CASIRDTNTEAFF

j_gene: TRBJ2-7
abundance: .
d_gene: .
v_gene: TRBV18
CDR3nt: TGTGCCAGCTCACCACGGGTGACCGCCGGGTACGAGCAGTACTTC
CDR3aa: CASSPRVTAGYEQYF

j_gene: TRBJ2-1
abundance: many
d_gene: TRBD2
v_gene: TRBV5-1
CDR3nt: TGCGCCAGCAGCTTAGGACTAGCGAGTTGGAATGAGCAGTTCTTC
CDR3aa: CASSLGLASWNEQFF

j_gene: TRBJ2-6
abundance: few
d_gene: TRBD1
v_gene: TRBV6-2/TRBV6-3
CDR3nt: TGTGCCAGCGCCGGGACAGGGGCTTATGGGGCCAACGTCCTGACTTTC
CDR3aa: CASAGTGAYGANVLTF

j_gene: TRBJ1-4
abundance: .
d_gene: TRBD1
v_gene: TRBV9
CDR3nt: TGTGCCAGCAGCTCGGGACAGGGGATTAATGAAAAACTGTTTTTT
CDR3aa: CASSSGQGINEKLFF

j_gene: TRBJ1-6
abundance: many
d_gene: .
v_gene: TRBV9
CDR3nt: TGTGCCAGCAGCGTAGGAGCGTCCTATAATTCACCCCTCCACTTT
CDR3aa: CASSVGASYNSPLHF

j_gene: TRBJ2-1
abundance: many
d_gene: .
v_gene: TRBV25-1
CDR3nt: TGTGCCAGCAGTTTACAGGGAAACTCCTACAATGAGCAGTTCTTC
CDR3aa: CASSLQGNSYNEQFF

j_gene: TRBJ2-2
abundance: few
d_gene: .
v_gene: TRBV7-3
CDR3nt: TGTGCCAGCAGCTCTGGGGGAAACACCGGGGAGCTGTTTTTT
CDR3aa: CASSSGGNTGELFF

j_gene: TRBJ2-2
abundance: medium-sized
d_gene: .
v_gene: TRBV24-1
CDR3nt: TGTGCCACCAGGCGCACCGGGGAGCTGTTTTTT
CDR3aa: CATRRTGELFF

j_gene: TRBJ2-7
abundance: many
d_gene: TRBD1
v_gene: TRBV20-1
CDR3nt: TGCAGTGCTAGAGAGGACAGGGTCGGCGCCTACGAGCAGTACTTC
CDR3aa: CSAREDRVGAYEQYF

j_gene: TRBJ1-2
abundance: many
d_gene: .
v_gene: TRBV6-5
CDR3nt: TGTGCCAGCAAGGGTCTGGGGAACTATGGCTACACCTTC
CDR3aa: CASKGLGNYGYTF

j_gene: TRBJ1-2
abundance: .
d_gene: .
v_gene: TRBV6-5
CDR3nt: TGTGCCAGCAGCCCCCTCCCCCAGGGGTCATTTTTTGGCTACACCTTC
CDR3aa: CASSPLPQGSFFGYTF

j_gene: TRBJ1-5
abundance: few
d_gene: .
v_gene: TRBV5-6
CDR3nt: TGTGCCAGCAGCTCCACCTCTGGGGTCGGTCAGCCCCAGCATTTT
CDR3aa: CASSSTSGVGQPQHF

j_gene: TRBJ2-1
abundance: many
d_gene: .
v_gene: TRBV20-1
CDR3nt: TGCAGTGCTAGAGCCGAGGAGGGGGCCTACAATGAGCAGTTCTTC
CDR3aa: CSARAEEGAYNEQFF

j_gene: TRBJ2-1
abundance: few
d_gene: .
v_gene: TRBV4-2
CDR3nt: TGTGCCAGCTCCATGAGAGGCGTACGCTACAATGAGCAGTTCTTC
CDR3aa: CASSMRGVRYNEQFF

j_gene: TRBJ2-7
abundance: .
d_gene: TRBD1
v_gene: TRBV12-3/TRBV12-4
CDR3nt: TGTGCCAGTAGAGGGGACAGGGACGAGCAGTACTTC
CDR3aa: CASRGDRDEQYF

j_gene: TRBJ2-3
abundance: many
d_gene: TRBD2
v_gene: TRBV7-2
CDR3nt: TGTGCCAGCAGCTTCGGTAGCGGGGGAGCAGATACGCAGTATTTT
CDR3aa: CASSFGSGGADTQYF

j_gene: TRBJ2-3
abundance: few
d_gene: .
v_gene: TRBV7-3
CDR3nt: TGTGCCAGCAGCTTACTCGGGACGCAGTATTTT
CDR3aa: CASSLLGTQYF

j_gene: TRBJ1-6
abundance: .
d_gene: .
v_gene: TRBV6-6
CDR3nt: TGTGCCAGCATAGGGGCAGGTTCACCCCTCCACTTT
CDR3aa: CASIGAGSPLHF

j_gene: TRBJ2-5
abundance: few
d_gene: .
v_gene: TRBV5-1
CDR3nt: TGCGCCAGCAGTTCCTCAGCCACGCGCGGTGAGACCCAGTACTTC
CDR3aa: CASSSSATRGETQYF

j_gene: TRBJ2-2
abundance: .
d_gene: .
v_gene: TRBV9
CDR3nt: TGTGCCAGCAGCGTAGCCCCAGGGGGGGCCACCGGGGAGCTGTTTTTT
CDR3aa: CASSVAPGGATGELFF

j_gene: TRBJ2-3
abundance: few
d_gene: .
v_gene: TRBV5-1
CDR3nt: TGCGCCAGCAGCTTGGGGGGAGAGGATACGCAGTATTTT
CDR3aa: CASSLGGEDTQYF

j_gene: TRBJ1-5
abundance: .
d_gene: .
v_gene: TRBV2
CDR3nt: TGTGCCAGCGGGGAGAGGCGCTTTTCCTCGCCCCAGCATTTT
CDR3aa: CASGERRFSSPQHF

j_gene: TRBJ2-4
abundance: medium-sized
d_gene: .
v_gene: TRBV5-5
CDR3nt: TGTGCCAGCAGCTTGGATGACAATGGAAGGATTCAGTACTTC
CDR3aa: CASSLDDNGRIQYF

j_gene: TRBJ2-2
abundance: many
d_gene: .
v_gene: TRBV5-1
CDR3nt: TGCGCCAGCAGCTCCGGGACCTACACCGGGGAGCTGTTTTTT
CDR3aa: CASSSGTYTGELFF

j_gene: TRBJ1-6
abundance: few
d_gene: TRBD1
v_gene: TRBV20-1
CDR3nt: TGCAGTGCCCGGACCTTACAGGGGGAGGGCTCACCCCTCCACTTT
CDR3aa: CSARTLQGEGSPLHF

j_gene: TRBJ1-1
abundance: .
d_gene: TRBD1
v_gene: TRBV15
CDR3nt: TGTGCCACCAGCAGAGATTCGGGCAGGGGGCCGTCTGAAGCTTTCTTT
CDR3aa: CATSRDSGRGPSEAFF

j_gene: TRBJ2-2
abundance: .
d_gene: TRBD2
v_gene: TRBV10-3
CDR3nt: TGTGCCATCAGTGAGTCGACTCTAGCGGGGGCCGCGAACACCGGGGAGCTGTTTTTT
CDR3aa: CAISESTLAGAANTGELFF

j_gene: TRBJ2-3
abundance: few
d_gene: .
v_gene: TRBV19
CDR3nt: TGTGCCAGTACGACAGGCGGCGGGGGAACAGATACGCAGTATTTT
CDR3aa: CASTTGGGGTDTQYF

j_gene: TRBJ2-7
abundance: few
d_gene: .
v_gene: TRBV5-1
CDR3nt: TGCGCCAGCAGCCCCCAAATCAGGGGTCTCTACGAGCAGTACTTC
CDR3aa: CASSPQIRGLYEQYF

j_gene: TRBJ2-3
abundance: few
d_gene: TRBD1
v_gene: TRBV4-3
CDR3nt: TGCGCCAGCAGCCAACAGGGGGCTGATACGCAGTATTTT
CDR3aa: CASSQQGADTQYF

j_gene: TRBJ2-3
abundance: many
d_gene: .
v_gene: TRBV6-6
CDR3nt: TGTGCCAGCAGTACTTTAGACTCAGATACGCAGTATTTT
CDR3aa: CASSTLDSDTQYF

j_gene: TRBJ1-1
abundance: few
d_gene: .
v_gene: TRBV12-3/TRBV12-4
CDR3nt: TGTGCCAGCAAGTACAGGGAAGGGGCTTTCTTT
CDR3aa: CASKYREGAFF

j_gene: TRBJ2-1
abundance: .
d_gene: TRBD1
v_gene: TRBV7-8
CDR3nt: TGTGCCAGCAGCTCCTTAGACGGGACAGGGTTTTATGAGCAGTTCTTC
CDR3aa: CASSSLDGTGFYEQFF

j_gene: TRBJ1-4
abundance: few
d_gene: .
v_gene: TRBV10-3
CDR3nt: TGTGCCACCAGCCGGGATATCCTTCAAAAACTGTTTTTT
CDR3aa: CATSRDILQKLFF

j_gene: TRBJ2-6
abundance: few
d_gene: .
v_gene: TRBV28
CDR3nt: TGTGCCAGCAGTCTCGGTCGGCACGGGGTTGGGGCCAACGTCCTGACTTTC
CDR3aa: CASSLGRHGVGANVLTF

j_gene: TRBJ2-3
abundance: .
d_gene: TRBD2
v_gene: TRBV7-3
CDR3nt: TGTGCCAGCAGCAGAGGAGGGACTAACGATACGCAGTATTTT
CDR3aa: CASSRGGTNDTQYF

j_gene: TRBJ2-3
abundance: many
d_gene: TRBD1
v_gene: TRBV7-2
CDR3nt: TGTGCCAGCAGCCTGACAGGGGAGAGGCCAGATACGCAGTATTTT
CDR3aa: CASSLTGERPDTQYF

j_gene: TRBJ2-2
abundance: .
d_gene: .
v_gene: TRBV12-3/TRBV12-4
CDR3nt: TGTGCCAGCAGTTTAGGTGGACACACCGGGGAGCTGTTTTTT
CDR3aa: CASSLGGHTGELFF

j_gene: TRBJ1-4
abundance: .
d_gene: TRBD1
v_gene: TRBV4-2
CDR3nt: TGTGCCAGCAGCCATGGGGACAGTGATAATGAAAAACTGTTTTTT
CDR3aa: CASSHGDSDNEKLFF

j_gene: TRBJ2-3
abundance: few
d_gene: .
v_gene: TRBV5-6
CDR3nt: TGTGCCAGCAGCTTAGGATTGGGGGGGGCCGGGAATACGCAGTATTTT
CDR3aa: CASSLGLGGAGNTQYF

j_gene: TRBJ1-2
abundance: .
d_gene: .
v_gene: TRBV7-3
CDR3nt: TGTGCCAGCAGTGAGCTAGGCTATGGCTACACCTTC
CDR3aa: CASSELGYGYTF

j_gene: TRBJ2-5
abundance: .
d_gene: .
v_gene: TRBV4-3
CDR3nt: TGCGCCAGCAGCCCCGAAGTAGGAAGGACAGACTACTTC
CDR3aa: CASSPEVGRTDYF

j_gene: TRBJ2-2
abundance: many
d_gene: .
v_gene: TRBV2
CDR3nt: TGTGCCAGCAGGCAGACGGTAGACGGGGAGCTGTTTTTT
CDR3aa: CASRQTVDGELFF